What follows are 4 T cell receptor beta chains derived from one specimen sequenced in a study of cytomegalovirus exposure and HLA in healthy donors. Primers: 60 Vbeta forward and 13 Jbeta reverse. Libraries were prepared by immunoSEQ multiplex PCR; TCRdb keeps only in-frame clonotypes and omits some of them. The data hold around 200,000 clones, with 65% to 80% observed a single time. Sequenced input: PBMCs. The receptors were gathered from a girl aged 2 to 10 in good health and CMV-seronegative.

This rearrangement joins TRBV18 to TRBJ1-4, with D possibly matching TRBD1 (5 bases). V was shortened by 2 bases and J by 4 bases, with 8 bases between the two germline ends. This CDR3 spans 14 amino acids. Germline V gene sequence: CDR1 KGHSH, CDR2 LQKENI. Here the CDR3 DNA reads TGTGCCAGCTCACCAGGGGGGAATAATGAAAAACTGTTTTTT. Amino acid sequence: CASSPGGNNEKLFF.

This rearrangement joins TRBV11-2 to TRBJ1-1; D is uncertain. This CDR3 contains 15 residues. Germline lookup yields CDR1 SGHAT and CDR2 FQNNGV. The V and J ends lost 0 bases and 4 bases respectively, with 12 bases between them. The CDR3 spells CASSLDPGRSTEAFF. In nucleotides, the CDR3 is TGTGCCAGCAGCTTAGATCCCGGCAGGTCCACTGAAGCTTTCTTT.

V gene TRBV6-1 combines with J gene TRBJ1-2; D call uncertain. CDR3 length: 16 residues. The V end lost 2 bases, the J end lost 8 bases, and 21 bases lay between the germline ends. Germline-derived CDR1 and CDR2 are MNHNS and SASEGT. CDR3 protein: CASSELAATPGRGYTF. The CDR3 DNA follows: TGTGCCAGCAGTGAATTAGCAGCTACCCCTGGTCGGGGCTACACCTTC.

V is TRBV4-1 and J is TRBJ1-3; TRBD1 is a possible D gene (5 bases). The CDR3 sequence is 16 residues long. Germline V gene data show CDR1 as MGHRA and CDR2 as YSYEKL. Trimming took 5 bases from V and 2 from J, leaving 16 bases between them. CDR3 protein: CASSAPPGDAGNTIYF. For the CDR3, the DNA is TGCGCCAGCAGCGCACCACCGGGGGACGCTGGAAACACCATATATTTT.